This TCR beta chain is from a study of blood T cell repertoires in COVID-19. Study-wide background: Samples came from the United States, Italy and Spain, spanning acute and convalescent COVID-19. Sample material is recorded as cDNA or gDNA derived from T cells, B-cell-depleted T cells, or PBMCs.

Method: immunoSEQ multiplex PCR; TCRdb's copy keeps in-frame clones and lacks some. The sample includes some 190,000 clones, roughly 84% seen only once; the top ten take roughly a tenth. The sequencing sample was made of peripheral blood. This TCR was recovered from a woman at least 80 years old with active or convalescent COVID-19.

The CDR3 loop reads CASSPWGQQGFGQYF. CDR3 nucleotides: TGTGCCAGCAGTCCCTGGGGTCAACAGGGTTTTGGGCAGTACTTC. The chain employs TRBV27 and TRBJ2-7; perhaps TRBD1 as D (6 bases). The V end was cut by 5 bases, the J end by 9 bases, with 23 bases between. The CDR3 loop spans 15 amino acids. Germline V lookup: CDR1 MNHEY, CDR2 SMNVEV (reference sequence).